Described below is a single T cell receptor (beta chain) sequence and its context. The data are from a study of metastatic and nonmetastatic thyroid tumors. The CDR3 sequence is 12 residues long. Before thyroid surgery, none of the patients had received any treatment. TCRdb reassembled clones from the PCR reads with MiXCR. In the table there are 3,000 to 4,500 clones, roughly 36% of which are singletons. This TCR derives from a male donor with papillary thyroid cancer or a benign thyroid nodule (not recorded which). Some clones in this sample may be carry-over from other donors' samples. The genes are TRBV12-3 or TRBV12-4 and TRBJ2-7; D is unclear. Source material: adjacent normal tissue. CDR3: CEGSLTLREQYF. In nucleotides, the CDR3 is TGTGAAGGCAGTTTGACCCTAAGGGAGCAGTACTTC.